These 4 T cell receptor beta chains were all obtained from the same sample, sequenced in a study of T cells after yellow fever vaccination. MiXCR was run by TCRdb on the 5' RACE reads, yielding one entry per CDR3 protein. In the table there are some 100,000 distinct CDR3 sequences, roughly 7.2% of which are singletons. The specimen comprised CD4+ T cells sorted from PBMCs, sampled more than 40 days after the first yellow fever vaccination. These receptors were taken from a man younger than 35 who received the YFV17D yellow fever vaccine.

This clonotype was seen repeatedly, ten times or more. The chain uses TRBV29-1 and TRBJ1-2; 7 bases are shared with TRBD1. Germline CDR1 is SQVTM and CDR2 is ANQGSEA. The CDR3 is 15 amino acids. V was pared by 4 bases and J by 4 bases, with 12 bases of the junction left unmatched. Written as DNA, the CDR3 is TGCAGCGTTGGGGCAGGGGGTCGTGGTAGCTATGGCTACACCTTC. Encoded protein: CSVGAGGRGSYGYTF.

This clonotype was seen a few times. The CDR3 reads CASSDLIAGAQYF. The CDR3 coding sequence is TGTGCCAGCAGTGACTTAATAGCGGGGGCGCAGTATTTT. The J gene is TRBJ2-3, the V gene TRBV6-2 or TRBV6-3; 9 nucleotides match TRBD2. The germline V gene encodes CDR1 MNHEY and CDR2 SVGEGT. This CDR3 spans 13 amino acids. Trimming at V came to 5 bases and at J to 10 bases, leaving 7 bases not matched to a gene.

Ten or more counts support this clonotype. The chain is built from TRBV5-1 and TRBJ2-7, with 7 bases aligning to TRBD2. V dropped 8 bases and J dropped 3; count of bases not matched to a gene: 11. Germline CDR1 and CDR2: SGHRS and YFSETQ. The CDR3 covers 14 residues. The CDR3 protein is CASSKGGDGYEQYV. The CDR3 DNA is TGCGCCAGTTCAAAGGGAGGGGACGGCTACGAGCAGTACGTC.

This clonotype was counted ten times or more. The rearrangement joins TRBV11-2 to TRBJ2-3; perhaps TRBD2 as D (6 bases). Trimming stripped 3 bases from V and 0 bases from J, with 10 bases between. The germline V gene has CDR1 SGHAT and CDR2 FQNNGV. The CDR3 totals 15 residues. This CDR3 reads CASSLSGLSTDTQYF. DNA of the CDR3: TGTGCCAGCAGCTTGAGCGGGCTAAGCACAGATACGCAGTATTTT.